This TCR beta chain was documented in a study of blood T cell repertoires in COVID-19. Study details: Collection of acute and convalescent COVID-19 samples took place in the United States, Italy and Spain. T cells, B-cell-depleted T cells, or PBMCs provided the cDNA or gDNA that served as material.

This clone was seen more than once but under ten times. The authors' processing: It was from reference gene primer amplification that nucleated cell counts were estimated. Repertoires were generated with immunoSEQ multiplex PCR, while TCRdb's copy carries only in-frame clones and drops some. For V, J and clone size, that table is used; D and trimming come from the DNA. The table includes 130,000 or so clones, 84% detected once. The origin of this receptor is a woman in her fifties or sixties with acute or convalescent COVID-19. The sequenced material came from peripheral blood.

In DNA form, the CDR3 reads TGTGCCAGCAGCCAAGATCAGGTTGGAAACACCATATATTTT. This encodes CASSQDQVGNTIYF. The V call is TRBV14, the J call TRBJ1-3; the D is unclear. The CDR3 is 14 residues long. Trimming pared 0 bases from V and 3 bases from J, leaving 6 bases between. CDR1 SGHDN and CDR2 FVKESK come from the germline V gene.